The rows below give T cell receptor beta chains drawn from one sample of a study of cytomegalovirus exposure and HLA in healthy donors. Produced via immunoSEQ multiplex PCR; TCRdb's table is partial and in-frame only. The data contain 150,000 to 200,000 clones, over 60% of them seen just once; the ten biggest clones take up around 1.5%. Source material: PBMCs. These receptors originate from a man aged 18 to 30 in good health and CMV-seronegative. CDR3s include the opening cysteine and the closing phenylalanine or tryptophan. The order of the fields is clone size, J gene, D gene, CDR3 length, V gene, CDR3 DNA, CDR3 protein. D genes are given only for firm matches. Clone size is shown for a subset of rows, as once, few, many or a class of expanded clone.

clone_size: NA
j_call: TRBJ1-4
d_call: NA
cdr3_length: 11
v_call: TRBV21-1
cdr3_nt: TGTGCCAGGGGGGCAGGGGAAAAACTGTTTTTT
cdr3_aa: CARGAGEKLFF

clone_size: NA
j_call: TRBJ1-2
d_call: NA
cdr3_length: 15
v_call: TRBV9
cdr3_nt: TGTGCCAGCAGCGTAAACATGGGGCTAGGGGATGGCTACACCTTC
cdr3_aa: CASSVNMGLGDGYTF

clone_size: NA
j_call: TRBJ1-2
d_call: NA
cdr3_length: 13
v_call: TRBV6-4
cdr3_nt: TGTGCCAGCAGTGCTTCTCCGTACTATGGCTACACCTTC
cdr3_aa: CASSASPYYGYTF

clone_size: few
j_call: TRBJ1-5
d_call: NA
cdr3_length: 14
v_call: TRBV12-5
cdr3_nt: TGTGCTAGTGGTTTGGACGGACACAATCAGCCCCAGCATTTT
cdr3_aa: CASGLDGHNQPQHF

clone_size: NA
j_call: TRBJ2-5
d_call: NA
cdr3_length: 13
v_call: TRBV7-3
cdr3_nt: TGTGCCAGCAGCCCCCAGGGGGGTGAGACCCAGTACTTC
cdr3_aa: CASSPQGGETQYF

clone_size: NA
j_call: TRBJ2-7
d_call: NA
cdr3_length: 13
v_call: TRBV7-8
cdr3_nt: TGTGCCAGCAGCCACAGGGTCGGCTACGAGCAGTACTTC
cdr3_aa: CASSHRVGYEQYF

clone_size: once
j_call: TRBJ2-5
d_call: TRBD1
cdr3_length: 14
v_call: TRBV7-2
cdr3_nt: TGTGCCACCAGCCAGGGGGCGACTGGGGAGACCCAGTACTTC
cdr3_aa: CATSQGATGETQYF

clone_size: NA
j_call: TRBJ2-1
d_call: TRBD2
cdr3_length: 15
v_call: TRBV10-3
cdr3_nt: TGTGCCATCAGTGCCACTAGCGGGGGCACAAATGAGCAGTTCTTC
cdr3_aa: CAISATSGGTNEQFF

clone_size: NA
j_call: TRBJ2-1
d_call: TRBD1
cdr3_length: 17
v_call: TRBV25-1
cdr3_nt: TGTGCCAGCAGTGAAGACAGGGTGAGTCCCCATGGCAATGAGCAGTTCTTC
cdr3_aa: CASSEDRVSPHGNEQFF

clone_size: NA
j_call: TRBJ2-3
d_call: TRBD2
cdr3_length: 17
v_call: TRBV11-2
cdr3_nt: TGTGCCAGCAGCTTAGAGGAGTCTAGCGGGCGGATAGATACGCAGTATTTT
cdr3_aa: CASSLEESSGRIDTQYF

clone_size: NA
j_call: TRBJ1-2
d_call: NA
cdr3_length: 16
v_call: TRBV30
cdr3_nt: TGTGCCTGGAAGTCAGGGAACGGCCCTATGCTCTATGGCTACACCTTC
cdr3_aa: CAWKSGNGPMLYGYTF

clone_size: NA
j_call: TRBJ1-4
d_call: NA
cdr3_length: 18
v_call: TRBV4-1
cdr3_nt: TGCGCCAGCAGCCTATCGACGGACAGCCTGCCCACTAATGAAAAACTGTTTTTT
cdr3_aa: CASSLSTDSLPTNEKLFF

clone_size: few
j_call: TRBJ1-2
d_call: NA
cdr3_length: 15
v_call: TRBV10-3
cdr3_nt: TGTGCCATCAGTGACAGCGCTCGTGGGTGGGAGGGCTACACCTTC
cdr3_aa: CAISDSARGWEGYTF

clone_size: NA
j_call: TRBJ2-7
d_call: TRBD2
cdr3_length: 15
v_call: TRBV27
cdr3_nt: TGTGCCAGCAGTAGGACTAGCGGGAGCCCCTACGAGCAGTACTTC
cdr3_aa: CASSRTSGSPYEQYF

clone_size: once
j_call: TRBJ1-1
d_call: NA
cdr3_length: 15
v_call: TRBV27
cdr3_nt: TGTGCCAGCAGTACCACCAGGGTTCTGAACACTGAAGCTTTCTTT
cdr3_aa: CASSTTRVLNTEAFF

clone_size: NA
j_call: TRBJ2-7
d_call: NA
cdr3_length: 14
v_call: TRBV6-1
cdr3_nt: TGTGCCAGCACGAGGGAGGTTGGGTGGCACGAGCAGTACTTC
cdr3_aa: CASTREVGWHEQYF

clone_size: NA
j_call: TRBJ2-1
d_call: NA
cdr3_length: 15
v_call: TRBV13
cdr3_nt: TGTGCCAGCAGCGGCCGGGGTGGCTCCTACAATGAGCAGTTCTTC
cdr3_aa: CASSGRGGSYNEQFF